The 15 T cell receptor beta chains presented below share a single source sample, sequenced in a study of read filtering for tumor transcriptome and immune sequencing. This library used about 400 ng RNA and molecular barcoded adaptors spanning alpha/delta and beta/gamma chains. TCRdb fed the reads into MiXCR, producing one record per CDR3 protein. The table has around 130,000 distinct CDR3 sequences, over 10% seen once. The sequencing input was a population of CD138-negative cells sorted from bone marrow. Source of these receptors: a donor aged 40 or older with multiple myeloma.

Worth noting for this clonotype: The junction departs from germline at one end; a sequencing error may be responsible. The CDR3, as DNA: TGTGCCATCTCACCGCTCGGGGAGCTGTTTTTT. Protein sequence: CAISPLGELFF. The V and J genes are TRBV18 and TRBJ2-2; D unclear. The CDR3 sequence is 11 residues long. CDR1 and CDR2 from the germline V gene are KGHSH and LQKENI.

This clonotype was counted at least ten times. This chain uses TRBV30 with TRBJ1-1; no clear D. CDR1 GTSNPN and CDR2 SVGIG come from the germline V gene (reference sequence). Between the trimmed V and J ends, which lost 7 bases and 4 bases, there was a span of 10 bases. This CDR3 is 11 amino acids long. As DNA, the CDR3 is TGTGCCTATTCATTAGGCACTGAAGCTTTCTTT. Translation: CAYSLGTEAFF.

This clonotype was recorded at least ten times. The gene calls are TRBV25-1 and TRBJ1-1; 7 nucleotides line up with TRBD1. CDR1 is MGHDK and CDR2 is SYGVNS in the germline V gene. The trim removed 3 bases at V and 5 bases at J, leaving 9 bases unmatched. This CDR3 has 15 residues. As DNA, the CDR3 is TGTGCCAGCAGTGAGCCCCCAGGGGGGGAAACTGAAGCTTTCTTT. Protein sequence: CASSEPPGGETEAFF.

Many counts were recorded for this clonotype. The chain recombines TRBV12-3 or TRBV12-4 with TRBJ2-1, with D possibly matching TRBD2 (5 bases). V was cut by 0 bases and J by 6 bases, with 9 bases left in between. This CDR3 is built from 14 residues. The chain's CDR3 is CASSLAGDLNEQFF. The CDR3 DNA is TGTGCCAGCAGTTTAGCGGGAGATCTCAATGAGCAGTTCTTC.

The J gene is TRBJ2-7, the V gene TRBV20-1, with a weak D call TRBD1 (5 bases). Germline V lookup: CDR1 DFQATT, CDR2 SNEGSKA (reference sequence). V was shortened by 3 bases and J by 0 bases, with 12 bases between the two germline ends. This CDR3 has 14 residues. CDR3 DNA: TGCAGTGCTAGGAAGCGACAGAGCTCCTACGAGCAGTACTTC. Translating it yields CSARKRQSSYEQYF.

This clonotype has a count of ten or more. This chain uses TRBV7-6 with TRBJ2-3; maybe TRBD1 (6 bases). This CDR3 contains 15 residues. The germline V and J ends were trimmed by 3 bases and 4 bases, with 14 bases remaining between them. Germline values: CDR1 SGHVS, CDR2 FNYEAQ. CDR3: CASSFSGGGADTQYF. In nucleotides, the CDR3 is TGTGCCAGCAGCTTCAGCGGTGGGGGCGCAGATACGCAGTATTTT.

Ten or more counts support this clonotype. The chain couples TRBV20-1 to TRBJ1-5; weak D call: TRBD1 (6 bases). This CDR3 has 14 amino acids. Germline V CDR1 and CDR2: DFQATT, SNEGSKA (reference sequence). V gave up 5 bases and J gave up 1 base, with 12 bases separating them. The CDR3, as DNA: TGCAGTGCTTTGACAGGACTGAGCAATCAGCCCCAGCATTTT. This sequence encodes CSALTGLSNQPQHF.

This clonotype was recorded at least ten times. The chain recombines TRBV4-1 with TRBJ2-1; 10 nucleotides align to TRBD2. V shed 0 bases, J shed 3 bases, and the junction held 8 bases outside the gene matches. CDR1 is MGHRA, CDR2 YSYEKL, per germline. The CDR3 is made up of 18 amino acids. In nucleotides, the CDR3 is TGCGCCAGCAGCCAAGATAGACAACTAGCGGGACTCTACAATGAGCAGTTCTTC. This translates into CASSQDRQLAGLYNEQFF.

In this sample, this clonotype turned up many times. The chain recombines TRBV11-3 with TRBJ2-1, with 7 bases identical to TRBD2. Trimming cost V 0 bases and J 1 base; bases outside gene matches: 6. This CDR3 contains 17 residues. Germline values: CDR1 SGHNT, CDR2 YENEEA. The CDR3 loop is CASSLDPGGTSYNEQFF. The CDR3 DNA is TGTGCCAGCAGCTTAGATCCGGGAGGAACGTCCTACAATGAGCAGTTCTTC.

This clonotype was seen repeatedly, ten times or more. The genes are TRBV9 and TRBJ2-1; 8 bases line up with TRBD2. V gave up 1 base and J gave up 8 bases; unmatched junction bases: 5. CDR3 length equals 14 residues. Germline assignment: CDR1 SGDLS and CDR2 YYNGEE. CDR3: CASSVLGTSHEQFF. The CDR3 nucleotides read TGTGCCAGCAGCGTATTGGGGACTAGTCATGAGCAGTTCTTC.

This clonotype has at least ten counts. The V gene is TRBV20-1, the J gene TRBJ2-3; D unresolved. V dropped 5 bases and J dropped 5 bases, with 11 bases sitting between them. CDR3 length: 12 amino acids. Germline CDR1 DFQATT, CDR2 SNEGSKA (reference sequence). CDR3 bases: TGCAGTGCTTCCTACCGTAAAGATACGCAGTATTTT. It codes for CSASYRKDTQYF.

A word on this clonotype: One base away lies a much larger clone, so this may be a sequencing read error. The chain is built from TRBV7-3 and TRBJ2-7; 8 bases are shared with TRBD1. CDR1 is SGHTA, CDR2 FQGTGA, per germline. This CDR3 is 12 amino acids long. Germline trimming cut 5 bases from V and 5 bases from J; bases unmatched to any gene: 2. This CDR3 is CASSKTGDEQYF. CDR3 DNA: TGTGCCAGCAGCAAGACAGGGGACGAGCAGTACTTC.

This clonotype was observed at least ten times. V usage is TRBV20-1 and J usage is TRBJ2-3, with TRBD1 identical over 9 bases. Per germline, CDR1 DFQATT and CDR2 SNEGSKA (reference sequence). The junction had 3 bases not matched to a gene; V was cut back by 4 bases and J by 4 bases. This CDR3 is 13 amino acids long. Here the CDR3 reads CSATGTGPDTQYF. CDR3 coding DNA: TGCAGTGCTACCGGGACAGGGCCAGATACGCAGTATTTT.

As to this clonotype: A single base separates this from a much larger clone, so it may be a read error. This chain connects TRBV29-1 to TRBJ1-5; 10 bases match TRBD1. The CDR3 length is 15 residues. The germline V gene encodes CDR1 SQVTM and CDR2 ANQGSEA. The CDR3 reads CNVVFATGGSQPQHF. The CDR3 DNA is TGCAACGTTGTTTTCGCGACAGGGGGCAGTCAGCCCCAGCATTTT.

The table lists this clonotype with many counts. The chain carries TRBV11-3 and TRBJ2-1, with 12 bases that match TRBD2. Germline assignment: CDR1 SGHNT and CDR2 YENEEA. The CDR3 contains 16 residues. Losses at the gene ends were 3 bases for V and 5 bases for J; bases not matched to a gene: 5. The CDR3 sequence: CASSLMTSGRNNEQFF. CDR3 DNA: TGTGCCAGCAGCTTGATGACTAGCGGGAGAAACAATGAGCAGTTCTTC.